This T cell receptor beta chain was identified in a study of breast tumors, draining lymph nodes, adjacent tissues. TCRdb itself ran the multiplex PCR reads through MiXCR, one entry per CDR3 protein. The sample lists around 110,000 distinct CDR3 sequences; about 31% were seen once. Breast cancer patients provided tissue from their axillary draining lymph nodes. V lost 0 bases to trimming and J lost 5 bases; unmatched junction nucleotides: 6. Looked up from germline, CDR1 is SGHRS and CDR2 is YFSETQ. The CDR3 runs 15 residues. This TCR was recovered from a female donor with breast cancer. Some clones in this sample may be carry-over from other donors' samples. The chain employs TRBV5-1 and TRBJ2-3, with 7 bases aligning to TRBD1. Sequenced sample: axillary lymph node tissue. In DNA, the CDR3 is TGCGCCAGCAGCTTGGTTTCAGGGACAGTAGATACGCAGTATTTT. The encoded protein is CASSLVSGTVDTQYF.